The present entry profiles one T cell receptor beta chain with its context. This clone's antigen is unknown. No much larger clone exists at a distance of one base, and base qualities are not known. CDR1 SGHRS and CDR2 YFSETQ are derived from the germline V gene. Measured from the cysteine to the phenylalanine, the CDR3 is 15 residues long. Left in the record is the CDR3 DNA by itself, 45 bases read in frame from the first base. V sheds 4 bases and J sheds 2 bases, leaving 13 bases between their ends. RNA was extracted using the RNeasy kit, and about 0.45 to 1 ug of the RNA was reverse transcribed with random hexamers. The immunoSEQ multiplex PCR assay, which covers 54 Vbeta and 13 Jbeta segments, was used to amplify TCR beta CDR3 regions. Bias from PCR amplification was corrected by using a synthetic template baseline for primer optimization and for computational correction. The study's processing was this. Reads were assigned to V, D and J genes according to IMGT and analyzed in immunoSEQ Analyzer, with only productive sequences retained. To calculate clonality, Shannon entropy was normalized by log2 of the number of productive unique sequences and then subtracted from one. For each patient and control, public and private clones were evaluated within the 100 most prevalent clones. Susac-specific clones were defined as absent from healthy and MS cohorts, over a thousand published viral clones and other ImmuneACCESS disease sequences. TCRdb cleaned the public reads at Q25 with fastp, built clones with MiXCR and kept in-frame beta chains. Each CDR3 protein gets just one entry, which takes the most common genes and DNA from the rows behind it. TCRdb, rather than the study authors, made the V and J calls. This sample gives approximately 200,000 distinct CDR3 sequences in total; 80% to 95% of them show up just once. The top ten hold 0.1% to 0.15% of the sample.

The data are from a study of CD8 T cells in Susac syndrome (dated by TCRdb to the late 2010s). Describing the broader study: Repertoire sequencing was used to test whether CD8+ T cell activation and differentiation in Susac syndrome was antigen driven. The clonality of the CD8+ T cell repertoire was compared across about a dozen healthy donors, some 14 Susac syndrome patients and around 16 multiple sclerosis patients. Overall results and qualifications from the work: The study acknowledged that relatively few individuals were included in the TCR sequencing and HLA analysis.

High-throughput TCR beta sequencing profiled peripheral blood CD8+ and CD4+ T cells from healthy donors, Susac syndrome patients and multiple sclerosis patients. Multiple sclerosis controls were treatment-naive patients with stable or active relapsing-remitting disease fulfilling revised McDonald criteria. Bulk CD8+ and CD4+ T cells were purified by magnetic negative isolation, while CD8+ TEMRA cells were enriched using FACS. Blood was collected in EDTA tubes and processed within 24 hours, with PBMCs isolated through density gradient centrifugation. PBMCs intended for TCR sequencing were cryopreserved in liquid nitrogen and thawed later in a water bath at 37 degrees C. A purity of at least 90% was achieved for sorted or isolated CD4+, CD8+ and CD8+ TEMRA cells.

Recombination linked TRBV5-1 to TRBJ1-3; TRBD1 is perhaps the D gene, given 6 matching bases. The receptor was isolated from a human donor with multiple sclerosis. The sequencing sample was made of CD8+ T cells from PBMCs. For the CDR3, the sequence is CASSPSGGPGNTIYF. In nucleotides, the sequence is TGCGCCAGCAGCCCCTCCGGGGGGCCTGGAAACACCATATATTTT.